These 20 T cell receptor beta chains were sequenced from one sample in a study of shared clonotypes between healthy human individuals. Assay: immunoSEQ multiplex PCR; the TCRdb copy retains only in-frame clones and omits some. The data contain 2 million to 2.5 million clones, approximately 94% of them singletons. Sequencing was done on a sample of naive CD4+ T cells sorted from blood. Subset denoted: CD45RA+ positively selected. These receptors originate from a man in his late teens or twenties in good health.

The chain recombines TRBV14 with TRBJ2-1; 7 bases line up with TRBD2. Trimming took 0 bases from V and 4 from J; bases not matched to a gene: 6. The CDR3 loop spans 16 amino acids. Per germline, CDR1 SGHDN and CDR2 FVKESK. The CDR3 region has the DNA TGTGCCAGCAGCCAAGAGCGCAAGCGGGGATACAATGAGCAGTTCTTC. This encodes CASSQERKRGYNEQFF.

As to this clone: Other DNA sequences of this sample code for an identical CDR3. In DNA form, the CDR3 reads TGTGCCAGCAGGGCTGGGACTGTCTATGGCTACACCTTC. Protein product: CASRAGTVYGYTF. The chain uses TRBV6-1 and TRBJ1-2, with a tentative D call TRBD1 (5 bases). Trimming removed 6 bases from V and 4 bases from J, with 12 bases in between. Per the germline V gene, CDR1 is MNHNS and CDR2 is SASEGT. This CDR3 has 13 residues.

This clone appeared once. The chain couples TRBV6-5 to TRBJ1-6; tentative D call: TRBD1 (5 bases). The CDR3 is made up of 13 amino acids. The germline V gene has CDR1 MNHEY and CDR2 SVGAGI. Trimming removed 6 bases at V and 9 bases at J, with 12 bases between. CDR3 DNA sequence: TGTGCCAGCAGACAGGCGCGGGGTTCACCCCTCCACTTT. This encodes CASRQARGSPLHF.

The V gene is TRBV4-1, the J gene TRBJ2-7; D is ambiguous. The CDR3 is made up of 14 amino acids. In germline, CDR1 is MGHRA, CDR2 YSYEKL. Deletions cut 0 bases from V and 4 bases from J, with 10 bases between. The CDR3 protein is CASSQDRAAYEQYF. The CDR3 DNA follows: TGCGCCAGCAGCCAAGATCGCGCTGCATACGAGCAGTACTTC.

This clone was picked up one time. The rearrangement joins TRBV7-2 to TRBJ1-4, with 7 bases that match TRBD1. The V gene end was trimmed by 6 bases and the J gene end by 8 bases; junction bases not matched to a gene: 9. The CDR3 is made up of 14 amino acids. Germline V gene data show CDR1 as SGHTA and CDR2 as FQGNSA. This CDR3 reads CASSYTGVGEKLFF. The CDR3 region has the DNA TGTGCCAGCAGTTACACAGGGGTAGGGGAAAAACTGTTTTTT.

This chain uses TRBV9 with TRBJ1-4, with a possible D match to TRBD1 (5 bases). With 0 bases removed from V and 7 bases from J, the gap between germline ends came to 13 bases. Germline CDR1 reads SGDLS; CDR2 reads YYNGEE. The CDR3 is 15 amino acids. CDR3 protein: CASSVGQGSIEKLFF. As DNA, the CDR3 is TGTGCCAGCAGCGTAGGTCAGGGATCAATTGAAAAACTGTTTTTT.

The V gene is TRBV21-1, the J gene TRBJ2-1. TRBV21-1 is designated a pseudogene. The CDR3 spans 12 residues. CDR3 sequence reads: CARGRLCNEQFF. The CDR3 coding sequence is TGTGCTCGGGGCAGGTTGTGCAATGAGCAGTTCTTC.

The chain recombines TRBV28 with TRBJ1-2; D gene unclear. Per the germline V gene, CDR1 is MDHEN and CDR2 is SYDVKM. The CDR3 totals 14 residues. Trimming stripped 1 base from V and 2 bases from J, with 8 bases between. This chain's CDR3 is CASSLFTSNYGYTF. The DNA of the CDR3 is TGTGCCAGCAGTTTATTTACCTCCAACTATGGCTACACCTTC.

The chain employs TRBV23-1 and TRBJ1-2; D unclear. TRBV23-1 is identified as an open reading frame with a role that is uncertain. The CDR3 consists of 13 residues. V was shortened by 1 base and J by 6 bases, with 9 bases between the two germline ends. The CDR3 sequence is CASSQFHGHGYTF. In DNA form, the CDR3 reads TGCGCCAGCAGTCAATTCCATGGCCATGGCTACACCTTC.

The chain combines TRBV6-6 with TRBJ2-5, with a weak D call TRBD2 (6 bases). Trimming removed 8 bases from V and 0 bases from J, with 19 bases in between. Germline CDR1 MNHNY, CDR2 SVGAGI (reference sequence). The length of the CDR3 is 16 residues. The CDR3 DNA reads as TGTGCCAGCGGGGGGATGATGAGCGGTAACCAAGAGACCCAGTACTTC. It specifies CASGGMMSGNQETQYF.

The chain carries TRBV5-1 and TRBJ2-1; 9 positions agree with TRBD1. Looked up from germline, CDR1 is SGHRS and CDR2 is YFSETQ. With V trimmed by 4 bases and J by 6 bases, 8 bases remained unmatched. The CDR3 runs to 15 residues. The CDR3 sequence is CASSPDRGEVNEQFF. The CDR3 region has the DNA TGCGCCAGCAGCCCTGACAGGGGGGAGGTCAATGAGCAGTTCTTC.

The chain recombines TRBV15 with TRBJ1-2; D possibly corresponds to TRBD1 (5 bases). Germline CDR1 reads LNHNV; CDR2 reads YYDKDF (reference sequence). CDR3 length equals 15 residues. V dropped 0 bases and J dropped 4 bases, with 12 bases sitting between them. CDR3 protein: CATSREGAGPYGYTF. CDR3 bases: TGTGCCACCAGCAGAGAAGGGGCAGGGCCCTATGGCTACACCTTC.

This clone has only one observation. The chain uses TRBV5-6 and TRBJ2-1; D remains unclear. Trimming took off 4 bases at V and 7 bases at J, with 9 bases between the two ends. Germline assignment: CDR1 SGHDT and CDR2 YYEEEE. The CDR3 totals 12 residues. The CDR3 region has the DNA TGTGCCAGCAGCACCCTGGGGAATGAGCAGTTCTTC. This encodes CASSTLGNEQFF.

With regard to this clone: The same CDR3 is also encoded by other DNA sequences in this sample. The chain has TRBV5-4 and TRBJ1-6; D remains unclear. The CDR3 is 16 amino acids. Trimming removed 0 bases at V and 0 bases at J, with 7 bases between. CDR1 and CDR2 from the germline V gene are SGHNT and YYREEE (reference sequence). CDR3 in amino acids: CASSLGGSSYNSPLHF. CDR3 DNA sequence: TGTGCCAGCAGCTTGGGGGGAAGCTCCTATAATTCACCCCTCCACTTT.

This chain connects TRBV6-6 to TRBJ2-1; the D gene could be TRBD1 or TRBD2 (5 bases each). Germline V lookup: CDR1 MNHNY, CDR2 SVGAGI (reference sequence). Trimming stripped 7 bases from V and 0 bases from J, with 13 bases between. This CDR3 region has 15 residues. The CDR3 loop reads CASINGGSSYNEQFF. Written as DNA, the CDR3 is TGTGCCAGCATAAATGGGGGTAGCTCCTACAATGAGCAGTTCTTC.

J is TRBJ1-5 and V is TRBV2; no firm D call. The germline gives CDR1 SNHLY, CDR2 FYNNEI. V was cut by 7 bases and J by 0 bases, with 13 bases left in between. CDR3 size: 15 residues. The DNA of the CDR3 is TGTGCCAGCACCCCTAGGGAGGGTAGCAATCAGCCCCAGCATTTT. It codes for CASTPREGSNQPQHF. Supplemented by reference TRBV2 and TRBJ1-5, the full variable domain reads EPEVTQTPSHQVTQMGQEVILRCVPISNHLYFYWYRQILGQKVEFLVSFYNNEISEKSEIFDDQFSVERPDGSNFTLKIRSTKLEDSAMYFCASTPREGSNQPQHFGDGTRLSIL.

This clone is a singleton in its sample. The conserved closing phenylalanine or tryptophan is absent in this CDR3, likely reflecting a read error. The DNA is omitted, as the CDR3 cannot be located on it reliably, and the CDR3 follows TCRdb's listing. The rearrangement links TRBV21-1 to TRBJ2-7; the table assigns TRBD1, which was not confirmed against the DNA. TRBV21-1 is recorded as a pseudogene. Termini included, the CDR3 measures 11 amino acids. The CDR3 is CASSNGDRGSD.

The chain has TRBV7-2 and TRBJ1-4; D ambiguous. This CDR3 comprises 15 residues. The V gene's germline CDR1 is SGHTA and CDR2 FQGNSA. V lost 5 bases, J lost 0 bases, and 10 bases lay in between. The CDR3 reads CASSRTGTTNEKLFF. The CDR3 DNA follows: TGTGCCAGCAGCCGGACGGGGACAACTAATGAAAAACTGTTTTTT.

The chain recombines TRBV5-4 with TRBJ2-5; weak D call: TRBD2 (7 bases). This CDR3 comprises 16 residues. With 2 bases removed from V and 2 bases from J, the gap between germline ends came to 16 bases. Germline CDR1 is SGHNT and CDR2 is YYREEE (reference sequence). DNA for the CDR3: TGTGCCAGCAGCTTTGCCCTACAGGGAGGGCAAGAGACCCAGTACTTC. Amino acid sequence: CASSFALQGGQETQYF.

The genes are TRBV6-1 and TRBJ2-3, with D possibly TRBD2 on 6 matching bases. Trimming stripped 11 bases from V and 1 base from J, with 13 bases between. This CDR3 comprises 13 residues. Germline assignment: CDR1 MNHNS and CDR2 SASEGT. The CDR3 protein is CAFRDFGTDTQYF. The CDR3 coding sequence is TGTGCCTTCCGGGACTTCGGCACAGATACGCAGTATTTT.